The present T cell receptor beta chain was sequenced within a study of PD-1 blockade in mismatch repair-deficient tumors. Study-level points and caveats: Rapid post-treatment expansion, then contraction, generally preceding radiologic response, marked tumor-resident clones.

TCRdb keeps only in-frame clones here, not all; method: immunoSEQ multiplex PCR. Found here are roughly 120,000 clones, about nine tenths of them singletons; the top ten hold approximately 12%. This clone has a single count. Its antigen is as yet unknown. TCR sequencing covered a few patients who responded to pembrolizumab. The CDR3 has 16 residues. With V trimmed by 2 bases and J by 0 bases, 7 bases remained unmatched. The germline gives CDR1 MDHEN, CDR2 SYDVKM. The material was peripheral blood, obtained approximately 71 weeks after starting pembrolizumab. The J gene is TRBJ2-7, the V gene TRBV28, with 7 bases matching TRBD2. This TCR came from an adult with mismatch repair-deficient cancer. The CDR3 DNA reads TGTGCCAGCAGTTTAAGCTTGGGGGGGAGCTCCTACGAGCAGTACTTC. This gives the protein CASSLSLGGSSYEQYF.